This is a list of T cell receptor beta chains from one sample in a study of OX40 agonist ivuxolimab in advanced cancers. The repertoire was sequenced with immunoSEQ multiplex PCR; TCRdb's copy has only in-frame clones and lacks some. This repertoire shows 66,000 or so clones, about 85% found once; its top ten account for roughly 4%. The source was CD4+ or CD8+ T cells sorted from blood, collected in a trial of the OX40 agonist ivuxolimab. Receptors were obtained from an adult with an advanced solid tumor such as melanoma, head and neck, liver or kidney cancer. CDR3s include the opening cysteine and the closing phenylalanine or tryptophan. The D gene is left open where the match is weak. Clone sizes are given selectively: once, few, many, or a class where the clone is expanded.

J,size,V,D,CDR3,DNA
TRBJ1-2,-,TRBV7-3,-,CASSLHQAGTYGYTF,TGTGCCAGCAGCTTACACCAAGCCGGGACTTATGGCTACACCTTC
TRBJ1-3,-,TRBV28,-,CASSLVVSSGNTIYF,TGTGCCAGCAGTTTAGTAGTGAGCTCTGGAAACACCATATATTTT
TRBJ2-1,-,TRBV4-1,-,CASSQVSGNEQFF,TGCGCCAGCAGCCAAGTTAGCGGCAATGAGCAGTTCTTC
TRBJ2-1,-,TRBV28,TRBD1,CASSLRTGVGNEQFF,TGTGCCAGCAGTCTACGGACAGGGGTTGGTAATGAGCAGTTCTTC
TRBJ1-4,-,TRBV27,-,CASSLSWGKHNEKLFF,TGTGCCAGCAGTTTATCGTGGGGGAAGCACAATGAAAAACTGTTTTTT
TRBJ2-7,once,TRBV7-2,TRBD1,CASSFQGQGYEQYF,TGTGCCAGCAGCTTTCAGGGACAGGGTTACGAGCAGTACTTC
TRBJ1-5,once,TRBV19,TRBD1,CASRSGQGGGNQPQHF,TGTGCCAGTAGATCGGGACAGGGCGGGGGCAATCAGCCCCAGCATTTT
TRBJ1-1,-,TRBV7-8,-,CASSFQGNTEAFF,TGTGCCAGCAGCTTCCAGGGAAACACTGAAGCTTTCTTT
TRBJ2-4,once,TRBV5-4,-,CASSLDWGGVRYF,TGTGCCAGCAGCTTGGATTGGGGGGGCGTGAGGTACTTC
TRBJ2-2,few,TRBV11-3,TRBD2,CASSYTLRLADTGELFF,TGTGCCAGCAGCTATACGTTGAGACTAGCGGACACCGGGGAGCTGTTTTTT
TRBJ2-3,-,TRBV1,-,CTGGPAYMRDTQYF,TGCACCGGAGGTCCCGCCTATATGAGGGATACGCAGTATTTT
TRBJ2-7,-,TRBV18,-,CASSPHKGYEQYF,TGTGCCAGCTCACCACACAAGGGCTACGAGCAGTACTTC
TRBJ2-2,-,TRBV5-1,-,CASSLAGQGTGELFF,TGCGCCAGCAGCTTGGCGGGACAAGGCACCGGGGAGCTGTTTTTT
TRBJ1-2,few,TRBV2,-,CASSVPNYGYTF,TGTGCCAGCAGTGTTCCAAACTATGGCTACACCTTC
TRBJ1-6,-,TRBV27,-,CASSLASQLYNSPLHF,TGTGCCAGCAGTTTGGCCAGCCAACTTTATAATTCACCCCTCCACTTT
TRBJ1-4,-,TRBV29-1,TRBD1,CSVSGGTNEKLFF,TGCAGCGTTTCAGGGGGGACTAATGAAAAACTGTTTTTT
TRBJ1-2,-,TRBV19,TRBD1,CASRRFGQDNYGYTF,TGTGCCAGTAGGCGATTCGGACAGGACAACTATGGCTACACCTTC
TRBJ2-7,-,TRBV7-9,TRBD1,CASSTRDRGSSYEQYF,TGTGCCAGCAGCACCAGAGACAGGGGGTCCTCCTACGAGCAGTACTTC
TRBJ2-1,-,TRBV6-4,-,CASRIGGSEQFF,TGTGCCAGCAGGATTGGGGGCTCTGAGCAGTTCTTC
TRBJ2-1,-,TRBV5-7,TRBD2,CASSFPGTSGGSSYNEQFF,TGTGCCAGCAGCTTCCCCGGGACTAGCGGGGGAAGCTCCTACAATGAGCAGTTCTTC
TRBJ2-6,-,TRBV6-1,-,CASTIDRANVLTF,TGTGCCAGCACTATAGACCGGGCCAACGTCCTGACTTTC
TRBJ1-4,once,TRBV19,-,CASSISANEKLFF,TGTGCCAGTAGTATAAGCGCAAATGAAAAACTGTTTTTT
TRBJ2-2,once,TRBV5-6,TRBD2,CASSLGLAGVGIGGELFF,TGTGCCAGCAGCCTGGGACTAGCGGGAGTTGGGATCGGCGGGGAGCTGTTTTTT
TRBJ2-7,-,TRBV27,TRBD1,CASSSPTGSTYEQYF,TGTGCCAGCAGTTCCCCGACAGGGAGTACCTACGAGCAGTACTTC
TRBJ2-1,-,TRBV18,-,CASSLVRRLEFF,TGTGCCAGCTCACTGGTAAGACGACTGGAGTTCTTC
TRBJ2-1,-,TRBV6-1,-,CASSVTGRNPYNEQFF,TGTGCCAGCAGTGTGACAGGGAGGAATCCCTACAATGAGCAGTTCTTC
TRBJ1-5,-,TRBV15,TRBD1,CATSKQGARQPQHF,TGTGCCACCAGCAAACAGGGGGCTCGGCAGCCCCAGCATTTT
TRBJ1-4,few,TRBV9,TRBD1,CASSIRTGAYEKLFF,TGTGCCAGCAGCATCAGGACAGGGGCGTATGAAAAACTGTTTTTT
TRBJ2-2,-,TRBV6-1,-,CASSEVGGSTGELFF,TGTGCCAGCAGTGAAGTAGGGGGGAGCACCGGGGAGCTGTTTTTT
TRBJ2-2,-,TRBV5-1,TRBD1,CASSLTGQGDGELFF,TGCGCCAGCAGCTTAACCGGACAGGGGGACGGGGAGCTGTTTTTT
TRBJ2-1,-,TRBV7-9,-,CASSRAVSSYNEQFF,TGTGCCAGCAGCCGAGCGGTCAGCTCCTACAATGAGCAGTTCTTC
TRBJ1-1,-,TRBV28,-,CASSLLQREAFF,TGTGCCAGCAGTTTATTACAGAGAGAAGCTTTCTTT
TRBJ2-7,few,TRBV29-1,-,CSVGLVDEQYF,TGCAGCGTTGGTCTGGTTGACGAGCAGTACTTC
TRBJ1-2,once,TRBV30,-,CAWSVGTGYGYTF,TGTGCCTGGAGTGTGGGGACGGGCTATGGCTACACCTTC
TRBJ1-1,-,TRBV2,-,CASSERGGPNTEAFF,TGTGCCAGCAGTGAAAGGGGGGGGCCCAACACTGAAGCTTTCTTT
TRBJ1-3,-,TRBV5-4,-,CASSLPTGFSGNTIYF,TGTGCCAGCAGTTTACCGACAGGTTTCTCTGGAAACACCATATATTTT
TRBJ2-1,-,TRBV30,TRBD2,CAWSLADNEQFF,TGTGCCTGGAGCCTAGCGGACAATGAGCAGTTCTTC
TRBJ1-3,-,TRBV18,-,CASSPKGNTIYF,TGTGCCAGCTCACCAAAAGGAAACACCATATATTTT
TRBJ1-3,-,TRBV7-2,-,CASSPNPQGGNTIYF,TGTGCCAGCAGCCCCAATCCTCAGGGAGGAAACACCATATATTTT
TRBJ1-5,few,TRBV5-6,TRBD1,CASSLQGYQPQHF,TGTGCCAGCAGCTTACAGGGGTATCAGCCCCAGCATTTT
TRBJ2-1,-,TRBV5-1,-,CASSLASTYNEQFF,TGCGCCAGCAGCTTGGCCTCCACCTACAATGAGCAGTTCTTC
TRBJ2-1,few,TRBV6-1,-,CASSEFFWGSREQFF,TGTGCCAGCAGTGAATTCTTTTGGGGATCGCGGGAGCAGTTCTTC
TRBJ1-6,-,TRBV9,-,CASSVRGNSPLHF,TGTGCCAGCAGCGTGAGGGGGAATTCACCCCTCCACTTT
TRBJ1-2,-,TRBV28,-,CASSFLTGPGQGVFGYTF,TGTGCCAGCAGTTTCCTGACAGGCCCCGGTCAGGGTGTCTTTGGCTACACCTTC
TRBJ2-1,-,TRBV6-4,TRBD2,CASSELAGGNEQFF,TGTGCCAGCAGTGAGCTAGCGGGGGGCAATGAGCAGTTCTTC
TRBJ2-1,medium-sized,TRBV6-1,-,CASRPTLGVREFF,TGTGCCAGCAGACCAACCCTCGGGGTAAGGGAGTTCTTC
TRBJ2-7,-,TRBV30,-,CAWSTSGEQYF,TGTGCCTGGAGTACCTCGGGAGAGCAGTACTTC
TRBJ2-1,-,TRBV7-6,-,CASSSRDQPYNEQFF,TGTGCCAGCAGCTCCCGGGACCAACCGTACAATGAGCAGTTCTTC
TRBJ2-5,-,TRBV7-8,TRBD1,CASTSWDSQYF,TGTGCCAGCACCTCGTGGGACAGCCAGTACTTC
TRBJ2-2,-,TRBV9,-,CASSVSSGTGELFF,TGTGCCAGCAGCGTATCATCGGGCACCGGGGAGCTGTTTTTT
TRBJ2-3,-,TRBV18,-,CASSLRQRDTQYF,TGTGCCAGCTCACTGAGGCAAAGAGATACGCAGTATTTT
TRBJ2-7,-,TRBV7-2,-,CASSSFPYEQYF,TGTGCCAGCAGCTCGTTCCCCTACGAGCAGTACTTC
TRBJ2-7,-,TRBV15,-,CATSRSGRNSYEQYF,TGTGCCACCAGCAGATCCGGAAGAAATTCCTACGAGCAGTACTTC
TRBJ1-6,-,TRBV7-2,-,CASSLDGSYNSPLHF,TGTGCCAGCAGCTTAGACGGCTCCTATAATTCACCCCTCCACTTT
TRBJ1-2,-,TRBV4-2,TRBD1,CASSQDYTGGAYYGYTF,TGTGCCAGCAGCCAAGATTATACAGGGGGCGCGTACTATGGCTACACCTTC
TRBJ1-5,-,TRBV7-7,-,CASSYLRITTGKIQPQHF,TGTGCCAGCAGTTATCTCCGAATTACTACAGGGAAAATTCAGCCCCAGCATTTT